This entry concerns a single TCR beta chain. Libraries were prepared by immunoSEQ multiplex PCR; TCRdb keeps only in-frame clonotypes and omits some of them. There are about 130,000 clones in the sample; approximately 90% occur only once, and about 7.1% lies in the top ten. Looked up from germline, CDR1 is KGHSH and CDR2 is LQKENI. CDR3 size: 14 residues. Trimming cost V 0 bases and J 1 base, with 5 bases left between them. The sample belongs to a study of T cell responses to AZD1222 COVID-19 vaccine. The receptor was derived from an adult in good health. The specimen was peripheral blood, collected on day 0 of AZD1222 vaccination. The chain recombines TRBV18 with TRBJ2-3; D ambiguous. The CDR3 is CASSPPQGTDTQYF. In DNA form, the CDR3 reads TGTGCCAGCTCACCACCTCAGGGCACAGATACGCAGTATTTT.